These 13 T cell receptor beta chains came from one sample sequenced in a study of T cell responses to AZD1222 COVID-19 vaccine. Profiled with immunoSEQ multiplex PCR; TCRdb holds only in-frame clones, not every one. The table has about 120,000 clones, 70% to 90% seen once. The specimen was peripheral blood, collected on day 0 of AZD1222 vaccination. Receptors originate from an adult in good health.

The chain combines TRBV6-2 or TRBV6-3 with TRBJ2-5, with D perhaps matching TRBD1 (5 bases). CDR1 is MNHEY and CDR2 is SVGEGT in the germline V gene. The V and J ends lost 0 bases and 0 bases respectively, with 11 bases between them. CDR3 length: 16 amino acids. Written as DNA, the CDR3 is TGTGCCAGCAGTTACTCGACAGATGAGTACCAAGAGACCCAGTACTTC. Encoded protein: CASSYSTDEYQETQYF.

V gene TRBV14 combines with J gene TRBJ1-3; TRBD1 matches at 9 bases. Germline CDR1 and CDR2: SGHDN and FVKESK. This CDR3 has 18 residues. V gave up 0 bases and J gave up 0 bases; unmatched junction bases: 6. The DNA for the CDR3 is TGTGCCAGCAGCCAAGATGGGACAGGGTTCTTCTCTGGAAACACCATATATTTT. Protein: CASSQDGTGFFSGNTIYF.

This sequence joins TRBV5-4 and TRBJ2-3, with D unclear. Germline CDR1 and CDR2: SGHNT and YYREEE (reference sequence). V was pared by 4 bases and J by 2 bases, with 8 bases between. The CDR3 is made up of 13 amino acids. The CDR3 region is CASSLGTTDTQYF. The CDR3 DNA reads as TGTGCCAGCAGCCTCGGCACCACAGATACGCAGTATTTT.

The chain combines TRBV19 with TRBJ1-2, with TRBD1 matching over 10 bases. Germline V gene data show CDR1 as LNHDA and CDR2 as SQIVND (reference sequence). The CDR3 consists of 14 residues. V was clipped by 7 bases and J by 4 bases; unmatched bases: 6. DNA for the CDR3: TGTGCCAGTATCCCGGGACAGGGGATCTATGGCTACACCTTC. Its protein product is CASIPGQGIYGYTF. The variable domain in full, with the rest retrieved from reference TRBV19 and TRBJ1-2, is DGGITQSPKYLFRKEGQNVTLSCEQNLNHDAMYWYRQDPGQGLRLIYYSQIVNDFQKGDIAEGYSVSREKKESFPLTVTSAQKNPTAFYLCASIPGQGIYGYTFGSGTRLTVV.

The V and J genes are TRBV3-1 (or the pseudogene TRBV3-2) and TRBJ2-2, with 10 positions matching TRBD1. The CDR3 covers 16 residues. V was clipped by 2 bases and J by 4 bases; unmatched bases: 4. Germline loops: CDR1 LGHDT, CDR2 YNNKEL (reference sequence). The CDR3 DNA reads as TGTGCCAGCAGCCAATACGGGACAGGGGCCACCGGGGAGCTGTTTTTT. Translating gives CASSQYGTGATGELFF.

The gene calls are TRBV7-8 and TRBJ2-3; 8 nucleotides agree with TRBD2. Trimming took 1 base from V and 2 from J; bases not matched to a gene: 5. This CDR3 spans 16 amino acids. Germline assignment: CDR1 SGHVS and CDR2 FQNEAQ. CDR3 protein: CASSLVGTSPTDTQYF. The DNA of the CDR3 is TGTGCCAGCAGCTTAGTTGGGACTAGTCCCACAGATACGCAGTATTTT.

The J gene is TRBJ1-3, the V gene TRBV9, with D uncertain. CDR3 length equals 14 residues. The germline gives CDR1 SGDLS, CDR2 YYNGEE. Trimming shortened V by 1 base and J by 8 bases, and 13 bases separated the two germline ends. The CDR3 nucleotides read TGTGCCAGCAGCGTATCTCCTCTGAGGGACACCATATATTTT. This gives the protein CASSVSPLRDTIYF.

The gene calls are TRBV5-1 and TRBJ1-4, with 9 bases fitting TRBD1. This CDR3 is 16 amino acids long. Trimming at V came to 0 bases and at J to 2 bases, leaving 2 bases not matched to a gene. CDR1 is SGHRS, CDR2 YFSETQ, per germline. The CDR3 reads CASSLGTGVTNEKLFF. CDR3 DNA: TGCGCCAGCAGCTTGGGGACAGGGGTTACTAATGAAAAACTGTTTTTT.

The chain joins TRBV2 to TRBJ2-7, with TRBD2 matching 10 bases. CDR3 length: 15 residues. From germline, CDR1 is SNHLY and CDR2 FYNNEI. V gave up 6 bases and J gave up 4 bases; unmatched junction bases: 9. The CDR3: CASSFKRGGRYEQYF. DNA of the CDR3: TGTGCCAGCAGCTTTAAGCGGGGGGGCCGGTACGAGCAGTACTTC.

The V gene is TRBV28, the J gene TRBJ2-2; D is undetermined. V was pared by 3 bases and J by 4 bases, with 3 bases between. The CDR3 has 12 residues. Germline CDR1 reads MDHEN; CDR2 reads SYDVKM. In nucleotides, the CDR3 is TGTGCCAGCAGTTTCCTCACCGGGGAGCTGTTTTTT. This encodes CASSFLTGELFF.

To note about this clone: One end of the junction is discordant with germline, which a read error may explain. This rearrangement joins TRBV3-1 (or the pseudogene TRBV3-2) to TRBJ1-2; no definite D call. The CDR3 has 12 amino acids. Per germline, CDR1 LGHDT and CDR2 YNNKEL (reference sequence). CDR3 sequence reads: CASSQGNNGYTF. In nucleotides, the CDR3 is TGTGCCAGCAGCCAAGGTAACAATGGCTACACCTTC.

The chain's CDR3 is CASSSGQNTEAFF. The DNA of the CDR3 is TGTGCCAGCAGCTCCGGACAGAACACTGAAGCTTTCTTT. The V call is TRBV7-2, the J call TRBJ1-1; TRBD1 is a possible D gene (5 bases). Trimming removed 4 bases from V and 1 base from J, with 7 bases in between. From germline, CDR1 is SGHTA and CDR2 FQGNSA. The CDR3 extends over 13 amino acids.

This chain connects TRBV28 to TRBJ1-2; 8 bases line up with TRBD1. The germline gives CDR1 MDHEN, CDR2 SYDVKM. V gave up 2 bases and J gave up 6 bases; unmatched junction bases: 8. The CDR3 consists of 15 residues. The CDR3 DNA is TGTGCCAGCAGTTTACAGGGGGCGATATTCAATGGCTACACCTTC. This gives the protein CASSLQGAIFNGYTF.